Shown below are 18 T cell receptor beta chains from a single sample sequenced in a study of cytomegalovirus exposure and HLA in healthy donors. Primers for the PCR totalled 60 Vbeta and 13 Jbeta. Here immunoSEQ multiplex PCR was the method, and the copy in TCRdb shows in-frame clones only, minus some. The sample includes 60,000 to 75,000 clones, less than 90% of them seen just once. Material: PBMCs. The receptors were gathered from a female donor in good health and CMV-seronegative.

The CDR3 region has the DNA TGTGCCAGCAGTTACTCTCAGGGGGCATCCTACGAGCAGTACTTC. This translates into CASSYSQGASYEQYF. The chain has TRBV6-5 and TRBJ2-7; 8 nucleotides match TRBD1. The CDR3 has 15 residues. CDR1 and CDR2 (germline): MNHEY, SVGAGI. The trim removed 0 bases at V and 1 base at J, leaving 2 bases unmatched.

This clone turned up a few times. V is TRBV28 and J is TRBJ1-2; D gene uncertain. Germline V lookup: CDR1 MDHEN, CDR2 SYDVKM. This CDR3 is 12 amino acids long. Trimming pared 10 bases from V and 4 bases from J, leaving 13 bases between. CDR3 bases: TGTGCCACCCCAGGTATCGGCTATGGCTACACCTTC. It is translated as CATPGIGYGYTF.

The V and J genes are TRBV11-2 and TRBJ2-5; perhaps TRBD1 as D (5 bases). The end of the DNA is better explained by TRBJ2-7, so the J call may be wrong. Germline V lookup: CDR1 SGHAT, CDR2 FQNNGV. The CDR3 covers 15 residues. This chain's CDR3 is CASSLGSGPPYEQYF. In DNA, the CDR3 is TGTGCCAGCAGCTTAGGTTCAGGGCCCCCCTACGAGCAGTACTTC.

V is TRBV7-6 and J is TRBJ1-5; D unresolved. The V end lost 0 bases, the J end lost 6 bases, and 9 bases lay between the germline ends. The germline CDR1 and CDR2 sequences are SGHVS and FNYEAQ. The CDR3 has 14 residues. DNA for the CDR3: TGTGCCAGCAGCTTAGCGTTGGGAGCTCAGCCCCAGCATTTT. Translation gives CASSLALGAQPQHF.

This clone turned up a few times. V gene TRBV19 combines with J gene TRBJ1-2; D possibly corresponds to TRBD1 (5 bases). The CDR3 sequence is 18 residues long. V was trimmed by 6 bases and J by 5 bases, leaving 28 bases between them. Germline CDR1 LNHDA, CDR2 SQIVND (reference sequence). In nucleotides, the CDR3 is TGTGCCAGTAGGCGAGACCTGGGGTCGCAACAAAGGGGATATGGCTACACCTTC. This encodes CASRRDLGSQQRGYGYTF.

The V and J genes are TRBV18 and TRBJ1-4; D is uncertain. CDR1 and CDR2 from the germline V gene are KGHSH and LQKENI. Trimming pared 3 bases from V and 0 bases from J, leaving 8 bases between. The CDR3 is 15 amino acids. The CDR3: CASSPGATTNEKLFF. The CDR3 coding sequence is TGTGCCAGCTCACCGGGAGCCACAACTAATGAAAAACTGTTTTTT.

The J gene is TRBJ1-2, the V gene TRBV27; maybe TRBD1 (6 bases). Germline V CDR1 and CDR2: MNHEY, SMNVEV (reference sequence). This CDR3 is 17 amino acids long. V was pared by 5 bases and J by 2 bases, with 21 bases between. The CDR3 is CASSTRGGRQLNYGYTF. In DNA, the CDR3 is TGTGCCAGCAGTACGCGGGGGGGGCGGCAGCTAAACTATGGCTACACCTTC.

This chain uses TRBV6-7 with TRBJ1-2; TRBD1 matches at 7 bases. TRBV6-7 is marked as an open reading frame, function uncertain. This CDR3 has 13 amino acids. J lost 8 bases, V lost 4 bases, and 7 bases had no gene match. The CDR3 spells CASSSGQTLGYTF. For the CDR3, the DNA is TGTGCCAGCAGTTCGGGACAGACACTCGGCTACACCTTC.

The chain couples TRBV5-6 to TRBJ2-5; D is perhaps TRBD2 (6 bases). The CDR3 runs to 13 residues. Trimming took off 2 bases at V and 4 bases at J, with 9 bases between the two ends. The germline CDR1 and CDR2 sequences are SGHDT and YYEEEE. The CDR3 region is CASSFWGGETQYF. CDR3 DNA: TGTGCCAGCAGCTTTTGGGGAGGAGAGACCCAGTACTTC.

The V and J genes are TRBV7-8 and TRBJ2-5; possibly TRBD2 for D (5 bases). CDR3 length equals 14 residues. Trimming took 1 base from V and 7 from J, leaving 13 bases between them. Germline V lookup: CDR1 SGHVS, CDR2 FQNEAQ. The CDR3 sequence is CASSLETEAGTQYF. Written as DNA, the CDR3 is TGTGCCAGCAGCTTAGAGACCGAGGCGGGGACCCAGTACTTC.

In DNA, the CDR3 is TGTGCCACCGGGCCGGCGGCGGGACTAAATGAGCAGTTCTTC. Residues: CATGPAAGLNEQFF. The chain has TRBV15 and TRBJ2-1; TRBD2 matches 7 bases. CDR3 length: 14 residues. CDR1 and CDR2 (germline): LNHNV, YYDKDF (reference sequence). With V trimmed by 8 bases and J by 7 bases, 11 bases remained unmatched.

The sample holds a few counts of this clone. V gene TRBV18 combines with J gene TRBJ1-6; D gene uncertain. Germline CDR1 reads KGHSH; CDR2 reads LQKENI. V gave up 3 bases and J gave up 9 bases, with 12 bases separating them. The CDR3 contains 14 residues. The CDR3 protein is CASSPLTSPSPLHF. CDR3 DNA: TGTGCCAGCTCACCTCTGACAAGTCCTTCACCCCTCCACTTT.

The V call is TRBV5-4, the J call TRBJ2-5; TRBD1 is a possible D gene (7 bases). The germline gives CDR1 SGHNT, CDR2 YYREEE (reference sequence). V was pared by 0 bases and J by 2 bases, with 14 bases between. The CDR3 length is 16 residues. The CDR3 here is CASSLGRAGGQETQYF. CDR3 DNA: TGTGCCAGCAGCTTGGGGCGGGCAGGGGGGCAAGAGACCCAGTACTTC.

V and J are TRBV19 and TRBJ1-2, with TRBD1 identical over 10 bases. The germline CDR1 and CDR2 sequences are LNHDA and SQIVND (reference sequence). Trimming at V came to 1 base and at J to 5 bases, leaving 4 bases not matched to a gene. CDR3 length equals 15 residues. CDR3 loop: CASSIGGTGVYGYTF. As DNA, the CDR3 is TGTGCCAGTAGTATAGGGGGGACAGGGGTTTATGGCTACACCTTC.

This rearrangement joins TRBV5-4 to TRBJ2-5; TRBD2 agrees at 8 bases. Germline CDR1 and CDR2: SGHNT and YYREEE (reference sequence). Trimming took 5 bases from V and 1 from J; bases not matched to a gene: 7. The CDR3 runs 15 residues. The CDR3 here is CASSVSGGTQETQYF. CDR3 sequence (DNA): TGTGCCAGCAGTGTCAGCGGGGGTACCCAAGAGACCCAGTACTTC.

The J gene is TRBJ1-5, the V gene TRBV9; perhaps TRBD1 as D (5 bases). CDR1 and CDR2 (germline): SGDLS, YYNGEE. The CDR3 length is 15 residues. Trimming cost V 4 bases and J 0 bases, with 11 bases left between them. The CDR3 coding sequence is TGTGCCAGCAGCTCGGAGGGGTATAGCAATCAGCCCCAGCATTTT. It is translated as CASSSEGYSNQPQHF.

The chain combines TRBV27 with TRBJ2-2; 9 positions match TRBD1. The V and J ends lost 5 bases and 6 bases, in that order; junction bases with no gene match: 7. The CDR3 sequence is 15 residues long. The germline gives CDR1 MNHEY, CDR2 SMNVEV (reference sequence). CDR3 protein: CASSEDRGQPGELFF. DNA for the CDR3: TGTGCCAGCAGTGAGGACAGGGGCCAACCCGGGGAGCTGTTTTTT.

The J gene is TRBJ1-1, the V gene TRBV21-1. TRBV21-1 is assigned pseudogene status. The CDR3 covers 15 residues. DNA for the CDR3: TGTGCCAGCAGCAATTTGGGGGGTAGGAACACTGAAGCTTTCTTT. The encoded protein is CASSNLGGRNTEAFF.